This T cell receptor (beta chain) was sequenced in a study of T cell repertoires in cytomegalovirus infection. About the study: CMV infection plus the matching HLA type was flagged by public TCR beta signatures. Regarding the study as a whole: The study identified carriers of CMV plus the relevant HLA from cumulative public TCR beta family frequency. The ex vivo response showed dominance by HLA-C-restricted CMV-specific TCR beta clonotypes.

To note about this clonotype: Its antigen remains unknown.

MiXCR was run by TCRdb on the reads, yielding one entry per CDR3 protein. The sample has hundreds of thousands of distinct CDR3 sequences, roughly a sixth seen once. V shed 2 bases, J shed 2 bases, and the junction held 5 bases outside the gene matches. The length of the CDR3 is 16 residues. Germline V lookup: CDR1 SEHNR, CDR2 FQNEAQ (reference sequence). The TCR sequence derives from a human donor in good health (CMV status not recorded). Some clones in this sample may be carry-over from other donors' samples. J is TRBJ2-1 and V is TRBV7-9; 8 nucleotides agree with TRBD2. The sequencing input was PBMCs. CDR3 DNA sequence: TGTGCCAGCAGCTTAACTCGGGGGGGCGCCTACAATGAGCAGTTCTTC. Translated, it gives CASSLTRGGAYNEQFF. Full variable domain (remainder filled in from reference TRBV7-9 and TRBJ2-1): DTGVSQNPRHKITKRGQNVTFRCDPISEHNRLYWYRQTLGQGPEFLTYFQNEAQLEKSRLLSDRFSAERPKGSFSTLEIQRTEQGDSAMYLCASSLTRGGAYNEQFFGPGTRLTVL.